Listed here are 5 T cell receptor beta chains from one sample, sequenced in a study of T cell responses to AZD1222 COVID-19 vaccine. Clones were sequenced by immunoSEQ multiplex PCR, and TCRdb holds only the in-frame ones, with some missing. The sample yields 200,000 or so clones, approximately 92% seen once. Specimen: peripheral blood, collected on day 0 of AZD1222 vaccination. These receptors were collected from an adult in good health.

The J gene is TRBJ2-2, the V gene TRBV5-5; 9 bases are shared with TRBD1. CDR1 is SGHKS and CDR2 is YYEKEE in the germline V gene (reference sequence). This CDR3 region has 15 residues. The V segment lost 5 bases and the J segment 5 bases; nucleotides outside the gene matches: 7. The CDR3: CASSPTGQGTGELFF. In DNA, the CDR3 is TGTGCCAGCAGTCCAACGGGACAGGGAACCGGGGAGCTGTTTTTT.

Written as DNA, the CDR3 is TGTGCCAGCAGTTACGCAGGGGGCGAAAATCTGAACACTGAAGCTTTCTTT. Encoded protein: CASSYAGGENLNTEAFF. This chain links TRBV6-2 or TRBV6-3 with TRBJ1-1; the match to TRBD1 covers 8 bases. Germline loops: CDR1 MNHEY, CDR2 SVGEGT. The CDR3 has 17 residues. J lost 0 bases, V lost 2 bases, and 8 bases had no gene match.

This chain links TRBV5-1 with TRBJ1-1, with D unclear. Germline values: CDR1 SGHRS, CDR2 YFSETQ. The CDR3 totals 12 residues. With 5 bases removed from V and 3 bases from J, the gap between germline ends came to 8 bases. CDR3 sequence (DNA): TGCGCCAGCAGTCCACGAGACACTGAAGCTTTCTTT. Its protein product is CASSPRDTEAFF.

The J gene is TRBJ2-1, the V gene TRBV7-2, with D hard to call. Between the trimmed V and J ends, which lost 4 bases and 5 bases, there was a span of 12 bases. Germline V lookup: CDR1 SGHTA, CDR2 FQGNSA. CDR3 length: 14 residues. This chain's CDR3 is CASSSQDTHNEQFF. The CDR3 DNA sequence: TGTGCCAGCAGCTCTCAAGACACTCACAATGAGCAGTTCTTC.

The rearrangement links TRBV6-6 to TRBJ2-3; D gene uncertain. The length of the CDR3 is 17 residues. V was pared by 5 bases and J by 2 bases, with 20 bases between. The V gene's germline CDR1 is MNHNY and CDR2 SVGAGI (reference sequence). CDR3 sequence: CASSLNWPPSPTDTQYF. CDR3 DNA: TGTGCCAGCAGTCTCAACTGGCCCCCAAGCCCCACAGATACGCAGTATTTT.